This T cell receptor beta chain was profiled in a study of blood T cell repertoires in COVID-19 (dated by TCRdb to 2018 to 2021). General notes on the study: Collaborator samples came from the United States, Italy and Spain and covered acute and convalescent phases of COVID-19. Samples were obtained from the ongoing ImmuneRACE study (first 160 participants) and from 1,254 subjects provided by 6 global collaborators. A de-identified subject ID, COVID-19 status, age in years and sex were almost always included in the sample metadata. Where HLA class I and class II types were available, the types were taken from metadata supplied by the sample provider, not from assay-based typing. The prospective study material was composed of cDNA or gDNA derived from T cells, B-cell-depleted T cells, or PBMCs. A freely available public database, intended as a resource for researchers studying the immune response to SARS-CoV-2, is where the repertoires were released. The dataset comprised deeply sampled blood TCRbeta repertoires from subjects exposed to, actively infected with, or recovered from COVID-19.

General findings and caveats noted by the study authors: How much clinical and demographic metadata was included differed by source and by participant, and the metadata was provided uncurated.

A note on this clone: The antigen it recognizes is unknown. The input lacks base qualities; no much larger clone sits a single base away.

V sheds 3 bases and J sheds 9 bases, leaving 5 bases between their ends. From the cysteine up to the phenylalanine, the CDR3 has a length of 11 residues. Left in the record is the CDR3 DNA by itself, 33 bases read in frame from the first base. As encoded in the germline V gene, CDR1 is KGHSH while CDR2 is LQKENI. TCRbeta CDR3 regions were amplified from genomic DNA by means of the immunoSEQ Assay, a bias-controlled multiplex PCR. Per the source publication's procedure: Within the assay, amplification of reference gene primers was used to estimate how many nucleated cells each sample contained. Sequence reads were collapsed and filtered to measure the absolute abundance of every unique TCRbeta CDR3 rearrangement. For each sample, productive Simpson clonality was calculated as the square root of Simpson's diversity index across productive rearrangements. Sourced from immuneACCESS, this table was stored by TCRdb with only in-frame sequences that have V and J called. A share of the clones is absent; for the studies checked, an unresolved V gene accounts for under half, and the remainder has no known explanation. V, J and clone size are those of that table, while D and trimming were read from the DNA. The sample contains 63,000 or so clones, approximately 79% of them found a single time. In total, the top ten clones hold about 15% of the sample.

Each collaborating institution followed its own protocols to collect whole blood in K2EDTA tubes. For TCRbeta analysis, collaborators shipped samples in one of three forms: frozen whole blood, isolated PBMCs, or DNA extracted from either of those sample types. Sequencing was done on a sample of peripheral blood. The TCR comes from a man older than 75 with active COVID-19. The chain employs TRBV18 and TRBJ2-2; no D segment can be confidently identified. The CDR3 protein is CASSPQRELFF. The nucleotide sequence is TGTGCCAGCTCACCGCAGAGGGAGCTGTTTTTT.